These 9 T cell receptor beta chains were sequenced from one sample in a study of blood T cell repertoires in COVID-19. Profiling relied on immunoSEQ multiplex PCR, and the TCRdb table lists in-frame clones only, not all of them. Seen here are around 150,000 clones, approximately 86% observed once, and the top ten hold roughly 3.5%. Sequencing was done on a sample of peripheral blood. The receptor set was obtained from a man between 70 and 80 years old with acute or convalescent COVID-19.

V gene TRBV28 combines with J gene TRBJ2-5, with D possibly being TRBD1 (5 bases). CDR1 is MDHEN, CDR2 SYDVKM, per germline. The CDR3 totals 13 residues. Trimming removed 8 bases at V and 1 base at J, with 11 bases between. The DNA for the CDR3 is TGTGCCAGCCGTCGACAGTTCCAAGAGACCCAGTACTTC. This sequence encodes CASRRQFQETQYF.

This clone was seen only once. The chain joins TRBV7-8 to TRBJ2-1, with TRBD1 identical over 9 bases. J lost 9 bases, V lost 5 bases, and 14 bases had no gene match. This CDR3 has 16 residues. Germline lookup yields CDR1 SGHVS and CDR2 FQNEAQ. DNA for the CDR3: TGTGCCAGCAGCGCTTCACCGGGACAGGGATGGGGTGAGCAGTTCTTC. This gives the protein CASSASPGQGWGEQFF.

The V and J genes are TRBV27 and TRBJ1-3, with D hard to call. V gave up 5 bases and J gave up 4 bases, with 18 bases separating them. Germline V gives CDR1 MNHEY, CDR2 SMNVEV (reference sequence). The CDR3 extends over 16 amino acids. The DNA for the CDR3 is TGTGCCAGCAGTCCCCTCGGGTCTTCAATAGGAAACACCATATATTTT. This codes for CASSPLGSSIGNTIYF.

The chain is built from TRBV6-2 or TRBV6-3 and TRBJ1-1; D may be TRBD1 (5 bases). Germline V CDR1 and CDR2: MNHEY, SVGEGT. Trimming cost V 2 bases and J 9 bases, with 10 bases left between them. CDR3 length: 12 residues. Here the CDR3 reads CASSYGQGKAFF. In DNA form, the CDR3 reads TGTGCCAGCAGTTACGGGCAGGGAAAAGCTTTCTTT.

Here the CDR3 DNA reads TGCGCCAGCAGCAAGACTAGCGGGAGCTCCTACGAGCAGTACTTC. It codes for CASSKTSGSSYEQYF. The chain employs TRBV4-1 and TRBJ2-7; the match to TRBD2 covers 12 bases. CDR1 and CDR2 from the germline V gene are MGHRA and YSYEKL. The CDR3 loop spans 15 amino acids. V shed 5 bases and J 0 bases; nucleotides not matched to a gene: 2.

This sequence joins TRBV25-1 and TRBJ2-3, with 8 positions matching TRBD2. The CDR3 contains 16 residues. V trimming: 6 bases; J trimming: 3 bases; junction bases outside the gene matches: 11. The germline V gene has CDR1 MGHDK and CDR2 SYGVNS. The CDR3 loop reads CASSGSSGSGTDTQYF. The DNA of the CDR3 is TGTGCCAGCAGCGGGAGCAGCGGGAGTGGGACAGATACGCAGTATTTT. Drawing the rest from reference TRBV25-1 and TRBJ2-3, the complete variable domain is EADIYQTPRYLVIGTGKKITLECSQTMGHDKMYWYQQDPGMELHLIHYSYGVNSTEKGDLSSESTVSRIRTEHFPLTLESARPSHTSQYLCASSGSSGSGTDTQYFGPGTRLTVL.

J is TRBJ1-2 and V is TRBV18; D is perhaps TRBD1 (6 bases). CDR1 and CDR2 (germline): KGHSH, LQKENI. The CDR3 contains 12 residues. Trimming removed 6 bases at V and 3 bases at J, with 8 bases between. CDR3 bases: TGTGCCAGCTCCCGGACAGACTATGGCTACACCTTC. Residues: CASSRTDYGYTF.

This chain uses TRBV6-5 with TRBJ1-4; D is uncertain. Trimming removed 1 base from V and 5 bases from J, with 11 bases in between. In germline, CDR1 is MNHEY, CDR2 SVGAGI. The CDR3 is 15 residues long. This chain's CDR3 is CASSYYGQANEKLFF. The CDR3 DNA follows: TGTGCCAGCAGTTACTATGGGCAGGCAAATGAAAAACTGTTTTTT.

The genes are TRBV10-3 and TRBJ2-2, with 10 bases aligning to TRBD1. V shed 6 bases, J shed 6 bases, and the junction held 10 bases outside the gene matches. This CDR3 comprises 16 residues. Looked up from germline, CDR1 is ENHRY and CDR2 is SYGVKD. CDR3 amino acids: CAIRTLDRGSAGELFF. CDR3 bases: TGTGCCATCAGGACTCTGGACAGGGGGTCCGCCGGGGAGCTGTTTTTT.